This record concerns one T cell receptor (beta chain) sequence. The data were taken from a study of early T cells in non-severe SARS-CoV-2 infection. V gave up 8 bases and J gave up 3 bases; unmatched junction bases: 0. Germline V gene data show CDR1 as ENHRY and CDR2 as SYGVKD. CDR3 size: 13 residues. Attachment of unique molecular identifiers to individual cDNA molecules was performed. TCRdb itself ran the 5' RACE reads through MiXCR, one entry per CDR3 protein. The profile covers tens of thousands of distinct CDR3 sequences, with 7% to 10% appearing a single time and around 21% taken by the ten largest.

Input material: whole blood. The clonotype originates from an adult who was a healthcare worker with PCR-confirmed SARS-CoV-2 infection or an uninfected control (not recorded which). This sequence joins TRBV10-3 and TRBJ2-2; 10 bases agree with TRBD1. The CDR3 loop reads CAIGTGDTGELFF. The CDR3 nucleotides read TGTGCCATCGGGACAGGGGACACCGGGGAGCTGTTTTTT.